This T cell receptor (beta chain) comes out of a study of T cell responses to AZD1222 COVID-19 vaccine (dated by TCRdb to the early 2020s). Context from the whole study: Because spike-specific TCR depth and breadth did not differ between the two schedules, AZD1222 recipients who got a second dose at roughly 4 weeks were pooled with those who got a second dose at roughly 12 weeks. A total of 233 trial participants underwent TCR sequencing, of whom roughly 210 had received two doses of AZD1222 and some 25 had received two doses of the MenACWY control vaccine. Trial participants were enrolled into age subgroups of 18-55, 56-69 and 70-plus years, which contained 148, 28 and 57 TCR-sequenced participants, respectively.

A distance of 8 bases separates the germline ends of V and J, which lose 2 bases and 3 bases respectively. Based on the germline V gene (reference sequence), the CDR1 and CDR2 sequences are MNHEY and SMNVEV. Inclusive of the bounding cysteine and phenylalanine, the CDR3 is 14 residues long. The kept DNA is CDR3 alone, 42 bases in frame from the first base. Notes on this clone: Its antigen target is currently unknown. No quality values exist for individual bases; no much larger clone is one base distant.

Explained via the paper, the time point label denotes: baseline before first vaccination. Vaccinee samples came from UK trials COV001 and COV002, including a single-blind randomized controlled phase 2/3 trial of AZD1222 (ChAdOx1 nCoV-19) in healthy adults. For TCRbeta chain sequencing, PBMC samples were collected from trial participants at day 0 and at day 28 after the second dose. Points the paper makes about the study in general: In the small 56-69-year group, the increase in depth fell short of significance, most likely because of low power. Only a handful of AZD1222 recipients were SARS-CoV-2 seropositive at baseline, limiting conclusions about previously exposed vaccinees. No day 14 peak-response samples were available, so repertoires were characterized only after the peak T cell response. Participants were mostly white British, with more females than males. The authors suggested clonal diversity may have been underestimated. After two AZD1222 doses, spike-specific TCR breadth and depth were significantly higher than at day 0 and than in MenACWY recipients. Epitopes outside the regions mutated in the B.1.351 and B.1.1.7 variants were reportedly recognized by nearly half of the unique spike-specific TCRs. The vaccine-associated CD4 TCRs covered the entire spike protein, and the dominant responses fell in regions 160-218 and 743-854.

The CDR3 regions of human TCRbeta chains were analyzed by immunosequencing. On the authors' methods: Repertoire TCRs were matched against a reference library of SARS-CoV-2-specific TCRs generated with the MIRA antigen-specificity platform. Breadth meant the fraction of unique TCRs that were SARS-CoV-2-associated, whereas depth meant the fraction of total T cells that were SARS-CoV-2-associated. Each spike-specific TCR was assigned to its reactive spike region and to a CD4 or CD8 class using the MIRA data. Log10-transformed breadth and depth values were compared by one-way ANOVA with Sidak's multiple comparisons tests. Held by TCRdb, this immuneACCESS table contains in-frame sequences only and omits some clones. Under half of the omission traces to an unresolved V gene where checked; the cause of the rest is unknown. The V and J calls and clone size come from that table; D and trimming were worked out from the DNA. This sample holds roughly 100,000 clones; approximately 87% were observed only once. The ten largest make up approximately 4.7% of the sample.

Source: peripheral blood, taken on day 0 of AZD1222 vaccination. The V gene is TRBV27 and the J gene is TRBJ1-5, with the D segment identity uncertain. The sequence derives from an adult in good health. The CDR3 amino acid sequence is: CASSLGRYNQPQHF. The DNA is as follows: TGTGCCAGCAGTTTAGGGCGGTACAATCAGCCCCAGCATTTT.